Shown below are 8 T cell receptor beta chains from a single sample sequenced in a study of T cell changes during pregnancy in multiple sclerosis. Libraries were prepared by immunoSEQ multiplex PCR; TCRdb keeps only in-frame clonotypes and omits some of them. The sample holds approximately 31,000 clones, about 91% seen once. The source material was CD8+ T cells from peripheral blood mononuclear cells, sampled in the second trimester of pregnancy. The receptors here all came from a female donor with multiple sclerosis, enrolled in a pregnancy study.

The V and J genes are TRBV13 and TRBJ2-2, with TRBD2 identical over 7 bases. CDR1 and CDR2 from the germline V gene are PRHDT and FYEKMQ (reference sequence). The CDR3 spans 17 residues. With 4 bases clipped from V and 1 base from J, the junction kept 9 bases outside the gene matches. The CDR3 is CASSSLAGTGNTGELFF. In DNA, the CDR3 is TGTGCCAGCAGCTCCTTAGCGGGTACAGGGAACACCGGGGAGCTGTTTTTT. Using reference TRBV13 and TRBJ2-2 for the parts outside the CDR3, the full variable domain is AAGVIQSPRHLIKEKRETATLKCYPIPRHDTVYWYQQGPGQDPQFLISFYEKMQSDKGSIPDRFSAQQFSDYHSELNMSSLELGDSALYFCASSSLAGTGNTGELFFGEGSRLTVL.

The chain has TRBV7-6 and TRBJ1-1; D is perhaps TRBD1 (5 bases). CDR1 and CDR2 from the germline V gene are SGHVS and FNYEAQ. V was pared by 4 bases and J by 2 bases, with 11 bases between. The CDR3 is made up of 14 amino acids. The CDR3 bases are TGTGCCAGCAGCTACGAGGACACTAACACTGAAGCTTTCTTT. Protein sequence: CASSYEDTNTEAFF.

This chain connects TRBV7-9 to TRBJ2-1; 9 nucleotides line up with TRBD2. V gave up 2 bases and J gave up 8 bases; unmatched junction bases: 7. This CDR3 comprises 15 residues. CDR1 is SEHNR and CDR2 is FQNEAQ in the germline V gene (reference sequence). This CDR3 reads CASSLLAGGPDEQFF. The CDR3 nucleotides read TGTGCCAGCAGCTTACTCGCGGGAGGGCCGGATGAGCAGTTCTTC.

The rearrangement joins TRBV6-4 to TRBJ2-1; D is uncertain. The CDR3 consists of 15 residues. Trimming left V 2 bases short and J 0 bases short, with 8 bases between. The germline V gene has CDR1 MRHNA and CDR2 SNTAGT. The CDR3 here is CASSDQPSSYNEQFF. In DNA form, the CDR3 reads TGTGCCAGCAGTGACCAACCCAGCTCCTACAATGAGCAGTTCTTC.

Only a few counts were recorded for this clone. The sample has other DNA sequences that encode this CDR3 too. The chain has TRBV29-1 and TRBJ1-1; D not resolved. The CDR3 totals 11 residues. Germline loops: CDR1 SQVTM, CDR2 ANQGSEA. With 3 bases removed from V and 5 bases from J, the gap between germline ends came to 7 bases. The DNA of the CDR3 is TGCAGCGTTGAGAGGTGGACTGAAGCTTTCTTT. This encodes CSVERWTEAFF.

The table lists this clone with a count of one. The gene calls are TRBV7-9 and TRBJ2-5, with a possible D match to TRBD2 (5 bases). CDR1 SEHNR and CDR2 FQNEAQ come from the germline V gene (reference sequence). This CDR3 comprises 14 residues. V was trimmed by 1 base and J by 2 bases, leaving 8 bases between them. The CDR3 nucleotides read TGTGCCAGCAGCTTAGTGAGGAGGCAAGAGACCCAGTACTTC. Residues: CASSLVRRQETQYF. The whole variable domain, filled in from reference TRBV7-9 and TRBJ2-5, reads DTGVSQNPRHKITKRGQNVTFRCDPISEHNRLYWYRQTLGQGPEFLTYFQNEAQLEKSRLLSDRFSAERPKGSFSTLEIQRTEQGDSAMYLCASSLVRRQETQYFGPGTRLLVL.

The chain has TRBV11-2 and TRBJ2-3, with no clear D. Germline-derived CDR1 and CDR2 are SGHAT and FQNNGV. The V gene lost 2 bases and the J gene lost 4 bases, with 4 bases spanning the gap. This CDR3 is built from 12 residues. CDR3 bases: TGTGCCAGCAGCTTATTCGCAGATACGCAGTATTTT. Its protein product is CASSLFADTQYF.

This clone was recorded once. The V call is TRBV5-6, the J call TRBJ2-6; no reliable D call. In germline, CDR1 is SGHDT, CDR2 YYEEEE. Trimming pared 0 bases from V and 0 bases from J, leaving 13 bases between. The CDR3 extends over 18 amino acids. The chain's CDR3 is CASSLGSVPSSGANVLTF. The DNA of the CDR3 is TGTGCCAGCAGCTTGGGTTCCGTTCCTTCCTCTGGGGCCAACGTCCTGACTTTC.